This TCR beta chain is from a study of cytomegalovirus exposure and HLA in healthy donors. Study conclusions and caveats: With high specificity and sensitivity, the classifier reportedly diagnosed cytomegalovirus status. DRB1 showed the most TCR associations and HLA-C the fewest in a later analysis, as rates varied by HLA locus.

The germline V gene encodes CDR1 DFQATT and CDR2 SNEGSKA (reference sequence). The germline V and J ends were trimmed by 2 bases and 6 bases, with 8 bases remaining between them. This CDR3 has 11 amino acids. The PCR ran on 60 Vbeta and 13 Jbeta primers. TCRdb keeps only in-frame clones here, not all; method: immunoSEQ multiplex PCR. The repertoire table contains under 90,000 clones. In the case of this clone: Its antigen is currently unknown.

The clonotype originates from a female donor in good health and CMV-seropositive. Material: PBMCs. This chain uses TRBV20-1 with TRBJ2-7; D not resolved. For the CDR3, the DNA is TGCAGTGCTAGAACGGGTATCGAGCAGTACTTC. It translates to CSARTGIEQYF.